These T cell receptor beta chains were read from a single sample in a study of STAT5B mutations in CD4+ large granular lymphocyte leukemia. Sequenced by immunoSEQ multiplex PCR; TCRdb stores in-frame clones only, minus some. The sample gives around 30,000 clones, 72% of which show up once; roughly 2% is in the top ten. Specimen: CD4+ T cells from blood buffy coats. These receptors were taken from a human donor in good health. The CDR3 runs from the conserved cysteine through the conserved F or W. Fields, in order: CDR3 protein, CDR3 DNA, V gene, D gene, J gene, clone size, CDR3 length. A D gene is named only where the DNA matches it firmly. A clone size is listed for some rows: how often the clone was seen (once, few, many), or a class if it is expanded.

CDR3 protein: CATSKNRNTDGYTF
CDR3 DNA: TGTGCCACCAGCAAAAACAGAAACACAGATGGCTACACCTTC
V gene: TRBV15
D gene: NA
J gene: TRBJ1-2
clone size: few
CDR3 length: 14

CDR3 protein: CASSSPPGTDTQYF
CDR3 DNA: TGTGCCAGCAGCTCCCCCCCAGGGACAGATACGCAGTATTTT
V gene: TRBV5-4
D gene: NA
J gene: TRBJ2-3
clone size: NA
CDR3 length: 14

CDR3 protein: CASSIDLLQGPYNEQFF
CDR3 DNA: TGTGCCAGTAGTATAGACCTACTACAGGGACCCTACAATGAGCAGTTCTTC
V gene: TRBV19
D gene: NA
J gene: TRBJ2-1
clone size: NA
CDR3 length: 17

CDR3 protein: CASTQLGNTEAFF
CDR3 DNA: TGTGCCAGCACCCAGCTGGGGAACACTGAAGCTTTCTTT
V gene: TRBV6-6
D gene: NA
J gene: TRBJ1-1
clone size: few
CDR3 length: 13

CDR3 protein: CASSLGLGGADTQYF
CDR3 DNA: TGTGCCAGCAGCTTAGGGCTCGGCGGGGCAGATACGCAGTATTTT
V gene: TRBV7-2
D gene: NA
J gene: TRBJ2-3
clone size: NA
CDR3 length: 15

CDR3 protein: CASSLAALQGSEAFF
CDR3 DNA: TGTGCCAGCAGCTTAGCGGCCCTACAGGGGTCTGAAGCTTTCTTT
V gene: TRBV7-8
D gene: TRBD1
J gene: TRBJ1-1
clone size: NA
CDR3 length: 15

CDR3 protein: CASSKTVNTEAFF
CDR3 DNA: TGTGCCAGCAGCAAGACAGTGAACACTGAAGCTTTCTTT
V gene: TRBV14
D gene: NA
J gene: TRBJ1-1
clone size: NA
CDR3 length: 13

CDR3 protein: CASSLLGGANTGELFF
CDR3 DNA: TGTGCCAGCAGCTTGCTCGGGGGGGCCAACACCGGGGAGCTGTTTTTT
V gene: TRBV5-5
D gene: TRBD2
J gene: TRBJ2-2
clone size: once
CDR3 length: 16

CDR3 protein: CASSAETGGTEAFF
CDR3 DNA: TGTGCCAGCTCAGCAGAGACAGGGGGCACTGAAGCTTTCTTT
V gene: TRBV18
D gene: TRBD1
J gene: TRBJ1-1
clone size: NA
CDR3 length: 14

CDR3 protein: CASSLIRANTGELFF
CDR3 DNA: TGTGCCAGCAGCTTAATAAGGGCGAACACCGGGGAGCTGTTTTTT
V gene: TRBV7-7
D gene: NA
J gene: TRBJ2-2
clone size: NA
CDR3 length: 15

CDR3 protein: CASSPVGTQNTEAFF
CDR3 DNA: TGCGCCAGCAGCCCGGTGGGCACCCAGAACACTGAAGCTTTCTTT
V gene: TRBV5-1
D gene: NA
J gene: TRBJ1-1
clone size: few
CDR3 length: 15

CDR3 protein: CASSPSTGNTEAFF
CDR3 DNA: TGTGCCAGCTCACCATCGACGGGGAACACTGAAGCTTTCTTT
V gene: TRBV18
D gene: NA
J gene: TRBJ1-1
clone size: NA
CDR3 length: 14

CDR3 protein: CASSLSTDTQYF
CDR3 DNA: TGTGCCAGCTCACTCTCCACAGATACGCAGTATTTT
V gene: TRBV18
D gene: NA
J gene: TRBJ2-3
clone size: once
CDR3 length: 12

CDR3 protein: CASEAGPYQETQYF
CDR3 DNA: TGTGCCAGCGAAGCGGGTCCGTACCAAGAGACCCAGTACTTC
V gene: TRBV2
D gene: NA
J gene: TRBJ2-5
clone size: few
CDR3 length: 14

CDR3 protein: CASSPRPNNEQFF
CDR3 DNA: TGTGCCAGCAGTCCTCGTCCCAACAATGAGCAGTTCTTC
V gene: TRBV7-8
D gene: NA
J gene: TRBJ2-1
clone size: NA
CDR3 length: 13

CDR3 protein: CASTYERGAGNTIYF
CDR3 DNA: TGTGCCAGCACCTACGAGAGGGGGGCGGGAAACACCATATATTTT
V gene: TRBV7-2
D gene: NA
J gene: TRBJ1-3
clone size: NA
CDR3 length: 15

CDR3 protein: CASSRGNTIYF
CDR3 DNA: TGTGCCAGCAGCCGTGGAAACACCATATATTTT
V gene: TRBV5-6
D gene: NA
J gene: TRBJ1-3
clone size: NA
CDR3 length: 11

CDR3 protein: CASRDQTGGGEKLFF
CDR3 DNA: TGTGCCAGCAGAGACCAGACAGGGGGTGGAGAAAAACTGTTTTTT
V gene: TRBV2
D gene: TRBD1
J gene: TRBJ1-4
clone size: NA
CDR3 length: 15

CDR3 protein: CSADRGQNEQYF
CDR3 DNA: TGCAGCGCGGACAGGGGTCAGAACGAGCAGTACTTC
V gene: TRBV29-1
D gene: TRBD1
J gene: TRBJ2-7
clone size: NA
CDR3 length: 12

CDR3 protein: CASRPDRFSYEQYF
CDR3 DNA: TGTGCCAGCAGACCGGACAGGTTCTCCTACGAGCAGTACTTC
V gene: TRBV7-2
D gene: TRBD1
J gene: TRBJ2-7
clone size: few
CDR3 length: 14

CDR3 protein: CASSVGLAGNQDTQYF
CDR3 DNA: TGTGCCAGCAGCGTAGGACTAGCGGGGAATCAGGATACGCAGTATTTT
V gene: TRBV9
D gene: TRBD2
J gene: TRBJ2-3
clone size: NA
CDR3 length: 16

CDR3 protein: CASSETVNQPQHF
CDR3 DNA: TGTGCCAGCAGTGAAACAGTAAATCAGCCCCAGCATTTT
V gene: TRBV2
D gene: NA
J gene: TRBJ1-5
clone size: NA
CDR3 length: 13

CDR3 protein: CASSLGLAGDTQYF
CDR3 DNA: TGTGCCAGCAGCCTCGGACTAGCGGGAGATACGCAGTATTTT
V gene: TRBV6-5
D gene: TRBD2
J gene: TRBJ2-3
clone size: NA
CDR3 length: 14

CDR3 protein: CASSHPDRGGTEAFF
CDR3 DNA: TGTGCCAGCAGCCACCCGGACAGGGGAGGAACTGAAGCTTTCTTT
V gene: TRBV5-4
D gene: TRBD1
J gene: TRBJ1-1
clone size: few
CDR3 length: 15

CDR3 protein: CASRPLGGETQYF
CDR3 DNA: TGTGCCAGCAGACCACTCGGGGGAGAGACCCAGTACTTC
V gene: TRBV6-1
D gene: NA
J gene: TRBJ2-5
clone size: NA
CDR3 length: 13

CDR3 protein: CASSQASLNTEAFF
CDR3 DNA: TGCGCCAGCAGCCAAGCTTCACTGAACACTGAAGCTTTCTTT
V gene: TRBV4-3
D gene: NA
J gene: TRBJ1-1
clone size: few
CDR3 length: 14

CDR3 protein: CAISEGGGIGYF
CDR3 DNA: TGTGCCATCAGTGAAGGAGGGGGCATTGGGTATTTT
V gene: TRBV10-3
D gene: NA
J gene: TRBJ2-3
clone size: NA
CDR3 length: 12

CDR3 protein: CASSEQEGYEQYF
CDR3 DNA: TGCGCCAGCAGCGAGCAGGAGGGCTACGAGCAGTACTTC
V gene: TRBV5-1
D gene: NA
J gene: TRBJ2-7
clone size: NA
CDR3 length: 13

CDR3 protein: CASSGQGDYGYTF
CDR3 DNA: TGTGCCAGTAGTGGGCAGGGAGACTATGGCTACACCTTC
V gene: TRBV19
D gene: NA
J gene: TRBJ1-2
clone size: once
CDR3 length: 13

CDR3 protein: CASSSHVEGSPLHF
CDR3 DNA: TGTGCCAGCAGCTCCCATGTGGAGGGTTCACCCCTCCACTTT
V gene: TRBV6-5
D gene: NA
J gene: TRBJ1-6
clone size: NA
CDR3 length: 14

CDR3 protein: CASSQGRQGYGEKLFF
CDR3 DNA: TGTGCCAGCAGCCAAGGGCGGCAGGGATACGGGGAAAAACTGTTTTTT
V gene: TRBV4-2
D gene: NA
J gene: TRBJ1-4
clone size: NA
CDR3 length: 16

CDR3 protein: CASREYTDTQYF
CDR3 DNA: TGTGCCAGCAGGGAATACACAGATACGCAGTATTTT
V gene: TRBV2
D gene: NA
J gene: TRBJ2-3
clone size: NA
CDR3 length: 12

CDR3 protein: CASSERTSGGSDTQYF
CDR3 DNA: TGCGCCAGCAGTGAGAGGACTAGCGGGGGTTCAGATACGCAGTATTTT
V gene: TRBV10-1
D gene: TRBD2
J gene: TRBJ2-3
clone size: NA
CDR3 length: 16

CDR3 protein: CASSELRAASPLHF
CDR3 DNA: TGTGCCAGCAGCGAACTTCGGGCGGCTTCACCCCTCCACTTT
V gene: TRBV11-2
D gene: NA
J gene: TRBJ1-6
clone size: few
CDR3 length: 14

CDR3 protein: CASSLFLYNEQFF
CDR3 DNA: TGTGCCAGCAGCTTGTTCCTTTACAATGAGCAGTTCTTC
V gene: TRBV7-2
D gene: NA
J gene: TRBJ2-1
clone size: once
CDR3 length: 13

CDR3 protein: CASSLGTRVSYNEQFF
CDR3 DNA: TGCGCCAGCAGCTTGGGGACCAGGGTCTCCTACAATGAGCAGTTCTTC
V gene: TRBV5-1
D gene: NA
J gene: TRBJ2-1
clone size: NA
CDR3 length: 16

CDR3 protein: CASSAYNAGELFF
CDR3 DNA: TGTGCCAGCAGCGCATATAACGCCGGGGAGCTGTTTTTT
V gene: TRBV7-2
D gene: NA
J gene: TRBJ2-2
clone size: NA
CDR3 length: 13

CDR3 protein: CATRATSSYYGYTF
CDR3 DNA: TGTGCGACACGGGCAACCTCGTCTTACTATGGCTACACCTTC
V gene: TRBV28
D gene: NA
J gene: TRBJ1-2
clone size: NA
CDR3 length: 14

CDR3 protein: CAISGDRDGYTF
CDR3 DNA: TGTGCCATCAGCGGGGACAGGGATGGCTACACCTTC
V gene: TRBV10-3
D gene: TRBD1
J gene: TRBJ1-2
clone size: few
CDR3 length: 12

CDR3 protein: CASSSTGEAESSGNTIYF
CDR3 DNA: TGTGCCAGCAGCTCGACCGGGGAGGCGGAAAGCTCTGGAAACACCATATATTTT
V gene: TRBV7-2
D gene: NA
J gene: TRBJ1-3
clone size: once
CDR3 length: 18

CDR3 protein: CASSKGGRGTLMTQYF
CDR3 DNA: TGTGCCAGCAGCAAAGGTGGACGAGGTACGCTAATGACCCAGTACTTC
V gene: TRBV21-1
D gene: NA
J gene: TRBJ2-5
clone size: NA
CDR3 length: 16

CDR3 protein: CASSRQPRHF
CDR3 DNA: TGCGCCAGCAGCAGGCAGCCTCGGCATTTT
V gene: TRBV5-1
D gene: NA
J gene: TRBJ1-5
clone size: few
CDR3 length: 10

CDR3 protein: CASSPKDRASYEQYF
CDR3 DNA: TGTGCCAGCTCACCAAAAGACAGGGCTTCCTACGAGCAGTACTTC
V gene: TRBV18
D gene: TRBD1
J gene: TRBJ2-7
clone size: few
CDR3 length: 15

CDR3 protein: CASSYEGQGYNEQFF
CDR3 DNA: TGTGCCAGCAGTTACGAGGGACAGGGCTACAATGAGCAGTTCTTC
V gene: TRBV6-5
D gene: TRBD1
J gene: TRBJ2-1
clone size: NA
CDR3 length: 15

CDR3 protein: CASSLAGRAFF
CDR3 DNA: TGCGCCAGCAGCTTGGCTGGTAGAGCTTTCTTT
V gene: TRBV5-1
D gene: NA
J gene: TRBJ1-1
clone size: few
CDR3 length: 11

CDR3 protein: CASSLVRETGELFF
CDR3 DNA: TGTGCCAGCAGCCTTGTGCGGGAAACCGGGGAGCTGTTTTTT
V gene: TRBV14
D gene: NA
J gene: TRBJ2-2
clone size: NA
CDR3 length: 14